These T cell receptor beta chains were read from a single sample in a study of blood T cell repertoires in COVID-19. The protocol was immunoSEQ multiplex PCR, while the TCRdb copy is restricted to in-frame clones and leaves out a portion. Of about 200,000 clones in the sample, roughly 94% are singletons; the top ten hold roughly 0.76%. Material: peripheral blood. All receptors come from a man under 40 with COVID-19, enrolled during active disease. CDR3s leave out the opening cysteine and the closing phenylalanine or tryptophan. The D gene is left open where the match is weak.

v_gene	d_gene	j_gene	CDR3aa
TRBV11-2	.	TRBJ2-7	ASSLTERFYEQY
TRBV11-1	TRBD1	TRBJ1-1	ASSLGGTVEAF
TRBV4-1	.	TRBJ2-3	ASSQKILPTDTQY
TRBV12-3/TRBV12-4	.	TRBJ1-1	ASSTTGTEAF
TRBV19	TRBD2	TRBJ2-7	ASPLPGLAYEQY
TRBV2	TRBD1	TRBJ1-2	ASSVTGDDGYT
TRBV5-1	TRBD1	TRBJ1-2	ASSTGDRAYGYT
TRBV13	.	TRBJ2-2	ASSLAGENTGELF
TRBV7-2	TRBD1	TRBJ1-1	ASSPSGTGGILNAEAF
TRBV3-1/TRBV3-2	.	TRBJ2-5	ASSPSTGRKTQY
TRBV27	TRBD2	TRBJ2-4	ASSLLAGGNIQY
TRBV5-4	TRBD1	TRBJ2-5	ASSSGTGDGETQY
TRBV6-8	.	TRBJ1-4	ASSYPLGAHELF
TRBV19	.	TRBJ2-7	ASSLGLLREQY
TRBV25-1	.	TRBJ2-5	ASRGRGPETQY
TRBV10-1	TRBD1	TRBJ2-2	ASSTGVDTGELF
TRBV18	.	TRBJ1-3	ASSPPGGDTIY
TRBV6-5	.	TRBJ1-1	ASSNTEAF
TRBV7-6	.	TRBJ1-6	ASSAGSYGSSPLH
TRBV2	.	TRBJ1-6	ASSEQGPGNSPLH
TRBV11-2	TRBD2	TRBJ2-7	ASSLSGGGAYEQY
TRBV7-3	TRBD2	TRBJ2-1	ASSLNGAGVYNEQF
TRBV5-1	.	TRBJ1-5	ASSLDQGNQPQH
TRBV6-5	.	TRBJ1-2	ASRGGAAYGYT
TRBV5-5	TRBD2	TRBJ2-1	ASSLGTSSEQF
TRBV3-1/TRBV3-2	.	TRBJ1-2	ASSQVWPSGGYT
TRBV11-1	TRBD1	TRBJ1-2	ASSLRTGSGYT
TRBV5-6	TRBD1	TRBJ1-2	ASSFWDRGYGYT
TRBV5-5	.	TRBJ2-1	ASSGDSDRNEQF
TRBV5-6	TRBD1	TRBJ1-6	ASSARQGRSPLH
TRBV2	TRBD1	TRBJ1-4	ASRRTGMYEKLF
TRBV11-2	TRBD2	TRBJ2-7	ASSSIRDYAGEQY
TRBV3-1/TRBV3-2	.	TRBJ1-5	ASSQEGGLSNQPQH
TRBV9	.	TRBJ1-1	ASSEQQGGTEAF
TRBV7-3	.	TRBJ2-3	ASSLTSGDFPLSTDTQY
TRBV15	TRBD1	TRBJ1-1	ATSRGQGNTEAF
TRBV5-6	.	TRBJ2-2	ASSLYLAGNTGELF
TRBV27	.	TRBJ1-6	ASSLYSGAGESPLH
TRBV6-5	.	TRBJ2-3	ASSGSTDTQY
TRBV5-4	.	TRBJ2-5	ASSPSTGRETQY
TRBV2	TRBD2	TRBJ2-3	ASRGTSGGPNTDTQY
TRBV30	TRBD2	TRBJ2-3	AWSVGLAEVDTQY
TRBV3-1/TRBV3-2	.	TRBJ1-1	ASSQDTPKGITEAF
TRBV15	.	TRBJ1-2	ATSSTTGSPYGYT
TRBV25-1	.	TRBJ2-3	ASSEQGWLTSTDTQY
TRBV11-3	TRBD1	TRBJ2-2	ASSMTGTNTGELF
TRBV6-5	TRBD2	TRBJ2-1	ASSVVLAGGIEF
TRBV7-3	.	TRBJ2-6	ASSLDREAGANVLT
TRBV5-6	TRBD1	TRBJ2-2	ASNDRGPNTGELF
TRBV6-5	.	TRBJ2-7	ASLWGESSYEQY
TRBV11-2	.	TRBJ2-7	ASSVTDTYEQY